The clone carrying this T cell receptor (beta chain) was counted a single time. The antigen remains unidentified. This CDR3 comprises 14 residues. Germline loops: CDR1 MNHNS, CDR2 SASEGT. Trimming left V 6 bases short and J 0 bases short, with 11 bases between. It was cDNA, reverse transcribed from extracted RNA, that served as the sequencing template. Clones were sequenced by immunoSEQ multiplex PCR, and TCRdb holds only the in-frame ones, with some missing. The sample includes more than 95,000 clones, less than 80% of them seen just once. This record comes from a study of CD8+ T cells in alopecia areata. Overall study findings and caveats: Normal scalp showed lower clonality than lesional scalp, especially alopecia totalis/universalis.

The receptor's source is a human donor in good health. V usage is TRBV6-1 and J usage is TRBJ1-1; D unclear. The sample taken for sequencing was CD4+ T cells sorted from blood. The CDR3 DNA sequence: TGTGCCAGCAGGCTCCCTAACATGAACACTGAAGCTTTCTTT. Protein product: CASRLPNMNTEAFF.